These 21 T cell receptor beta chains originate from one sample sequenced in a study of cytotoxic CD8 clonotypes in ibrutinib-treated CLL. Sequencing was performed with immunoSEQ multiplex PCR; in TCRdb, only in-frame clones are kept and a portion is missing. The repertoire holds about 36,000 clones, with 60% to 80% as singletons. The sequences come from PBMCs, collected at disease progression, from a patient treated with ibrutinib. These receptors were taken from a human donor with chronic lymphocytic leukemia.

This clone came up a few times. The chain uses TRBV29-1 and TRBJ1-3; D gene ambiguous. V lost 7 bases, J lost 0 bases, and 13 bases lay in between. The CDR3 contains 14 residues. CDR1 is SQVTM and CDR2 is ANQGSEA in the germline V gene. CDR3 bases: TGCAGCGCCTCTACAGATCCCTCTGGAAACACCATATATTTT. Translated, it gives CSASTDPSGNTIYF.

The CDR3 region is CASSPGGTTNYGYTF. The CDR3 DNA reads as TGTGCCAGCAGTCCTGGCGGGACAACTAACTATGGCTACACCTTC. The J gene is TRBJ1-2, the V gene TRBV5-4; possible D gene TRBD1, 6 bases. Trimming shortened V by 5 bases and J by 0 bases, and 14 bases separated the two germline ends. Germline values: CDR1 SGHNT, CDR2 YYREEE (reference sequence). The CDR3 length is 15 residues.

The chain joins TRBV5-1 to TRBJ2-5; the D gene is possibly TRBD2 (6 bases). V was pared by 4 bases and J by 3 bases, with 13 bases between. The CDR3 runs 14 residues. CDR1 is SGHRS and CDR2 is YFSETQ in the germline V gene. DNA of the CDR3: TGCGCCAGCAGCAGCCAGGGCGGGGAAGAGACCCAGTACTTC. Its translation is CASSSQGGEETQYF. Together with reference TRBV5-1 and TRBJ2-5, the CDR3 gives the full variable domain: KAGVTQTPRYLIKTRGQQVTLSCSPISGHRSVSWYQQTPGQGLQFLFEYFSETQRNKGNFPGRFSGRQFSNSRSEMNVSTLELGDSALYLCASSSQGGEETQYFGPGTRLLVL.

The J gene is TRBJ2-5, the V gene TRBV10-3, with 9 nucleotides matching TRBD2. Losses at the gene ends were 3 bases for V and 5 bases for J; bases not matched to a gene: 13. CDR1 is ENHRY, CDR2 SYGVKD, per germline. The CDR3 runs to 17 residues. CDR3 sequence (DNA): TGTGCCATCAGTGAATCATTTGGCGGGGGGGCCGGTGAGACCCAGTACTTC. Its translation: CAISESFGGGAGETQYF.

J is TRBJ1-1 and V is TRBV5-4, with 8 bases fitting TRBD1. The CDR3 is 16 residues long. The J segment lost 5 bases and the V segment lost 4 bases, leaving 13 bases of the junction unmatched. CDR1 is SGHNT and CDR2 is YYREEE in the germline V gene (reference sequence). The DNA of the CDR3 is TGTGCCAGCAGCCCGCCGGACAGGGTAGGGGAGACTGAAGCTTTCTTT. It yields the protein CASSPPDRVGETEAFF.

As to this clone: One end of the junction is discordant with germline, which a read error may explain. Other DNA sequences of this sample code for an identical CDR3. The gene calls are TRBV5-1 and TRBJ2-2; D is perhaps TRBD2 (5 bases). The length of the CDR3 is 13 residues. Germline loops: CDR1 SGHRS, CDR2 YFSETQ. CDR3 sequence reads: CASSHTQTGELFF. CDR3 nucleotide sequence: TGCGCCAGCAGCCACACCCAAACCGGGGAACTGTTTTTT. Together with reference TRBV5-1 and TRBJ2-2, the CDR3 gives the full variable domain: KAGVTQTPRYLIKTRGQQVTLSCSPISGHRSVSWYQQTPGQGLQFLFEYFSETQRNKGNFPGRFSGRQFSNSRSEMNVSTLELGDSALYLCASSHTQTGELFFGEGSRLTVL.

The J gene is TRBJ1-1, the V gene TRBV6-6; the D is unclear. V was pared by 5 bases and J by 4 bases, with 17 bases between. Germline CDR1 reads MNHNY; CDR2 reads SVGAGI (reference sequence). The CDR3 sequence is 15 residues long. The CDR3 bases are TGTGCCAGCAGTCCTCGGCAGGTTGGAATCACTGAAGCTTTCTTT. Translation gives CASSPRQVGITEAFF.

V is TRBV28 and J is TRBJ1-2; no definite D call. This CDR3 comprises 14 residues. V was clipped by 2 bases and J by 0 bases, with 7 bases between them. The germline gives CDR1 MDHEN, CDR2 SYDVKM. This CDR3 is CASSLTSPNYGYTF. The CDR3 DNA follows: TGTGCCAGCAGTTTAACATCCCCTAACTATGGCTACACCTTC.

This clone was observed once. The rearrangement links TRBV5-5 to TRBJ1-5; tentative D call: TRBD1 (6 bases). Trimming cost V 4 bases and J 0 bases, with 14 bases left between them. The CDR3 runs 16 residues. Germline V CDR1 and CDR2: SGHKS, YYEKEE (reference sequence). CDR3 DNA: TGTGCCAGCAGCAGTAACGGGGACACTAGCAATCAGCCCCAGCATTTT. Protein: CASSSNGDTSNQPQHF.

The chain has TRBV5-1 and TRBJ2-5; TRBD2 aligns across 15 bases. Germline values: CDR1 SGHRS, CDR2 YFSETQ. The CDR3 contains 16 residues. The junction had 7 bases not matched to a gene; V was cut back by 3 bases and J by 7 bases. CDR3 coding DNA: TGCGCCAGCAGCTCCGAGGGACTAGCGGGGGGCCCGACCCAGTACTTC. Its protein is CASSSEGLAGGPTQYF.

V and J are TRBV5-6 and TRBJ1-5; D is unresolved. The germline V and J ends were trimmed by 3 bases and 4 bases, with 11 bases remaining between them. CDR1 is SGHDT and CDR2 is YYEEEE in the germline V gene. This CDR3 comprises 14 residues. The CDR3 protein is CASSSSGLNQPQHF. The CDR3 DNA follows: TGTGCCAGCAGCTCCTCCGGGTTAAATCAGCCCCAGCATTTT.

This clone was seen only a few times. V and J are TRBV7-8 and TRBJ2-7; 7 bases map to TRBD2. The length of the CDR3 is 15 residues. The germline CDR1 and CDR2 sequences are SGHVS and FQNEAQ. Trimming removed 5 bases from V and 3 bases from J; junction bases left unmatched: 10. The DNA of the CDR3 is TGTGCCAGCAGCGGGGGGGAGAGGCCCGTCTACGAGCAGTACTTC. Residues: CASSGGERPVYEQYF.

V and J are TRBV5-1 and TRBJ2-5; TRBD2 matches 7 bases. V shed 4 bases and J 2 bases; nucleotides not matched to a gene: 5. The CDR3 spans 14 residues. Germline CDR1 and CDR2: SGHRS and YFSETQ. The CDR3 protein is CASSQPGLQETQYF. CDR3 nucleotide sequence: TGCGCCAGCAGCCAGCCGGGACTACAAGAGACCCAGTACTTC.

The chain employs TRBV12-5 and TRBJ2-7, with D perhaps matching TRBD2 (7 bases). The CDR3 extends over 19 amino acids. V dropped 0 bases and J dropped 4 bases, with 25 bases sitting between them. CDR1 and CDR2 (germline): LGHNT, FRNRAP. The CDR3 here is CASGLVLSSVVGGPYEQYF. DNA for the CDR3: TGTGCTAGTGGTTTGGTATTAAGTTCGGTGGTGGGGGGGCCTTACGAGCAGTACTTC.

This clone has a handful of counts. The CDR3 protein is CASSDRGPTDTQYF. The CDR3 DNA reads TGTGCCAGCAGTGATCGGGGACCCACAGATACGCAGTATTTT. This chain links TRBV6-1 with TRBJ2-3; D could derive from TRBD1 or TRBD2 (5 bases each). The CDR3 covers 14 residues. With 3 bases removed from V and 2 bases from J, the gap between germline ends came to 9 bases. CDR1 is MNHNS, CDR2 SASEGT, per germline.

This chain joins TRBV5-5 and TRBJ2-7; D not certain. Germline CDR1 is SGHKS and CDR2 is YYEKEE (reference sequence). There are 15 residues in the CDR3. Between the trimmed V and J ends, which lost 0 bases and 5 bases, there was a span of 15 bases. The CDR3 region has the DNA TGTGCCAGCAGCTTGGGGGCGGATTATCGGGACGAGCAGTACTTC. Amino acids: CASSLGADYRDEQYF. Drawing the rest from reference TRBV5-5 and TRBJ2-7, the complete variable domain is DAGVTQSPTHLIKTRGQQVTLRCSPISGHKSVSWYQQVLGQGPQFIFQYYEKEERGRGNFPDRFSARQFPNYSSELNVNALLLGDSALYLCASSLGADYRDEQYFGPGTRLTVT.

The chain couples TRBV2 to TRBJ1-5; D might be TRBD1 (5 bases). The CDR3 loop spans 17 amino acids. Trimming left V 0 bases short and J 7 bases short, with 19 bases between. CDR1 and CDR2 from the germline V gene are SNHLY and FYNNEI. The CDR3 DNA follows: TGTGCCAGCAGTGAAGCGGCGGGGGGGACGCGACGCCAGCCCCAGCATTTT. Amino acid sequence: CASSEAAGGTRRQPQHF. Complete variable domain (other parts from reference TRBV2 and TRBJ1-5): EPEVTQTPSHQVTQMGQEVILRCVPISNHLYFYWYRQILGQKVEFLVSFYNNEISEKSEIFDDQFSVERPDGSNFTLKIRSTKLEDSAMYFCASSEAAGGTRRQPQHFGDGTRLSIL.

This chain joins TRBV5-4 and TRBJ2-1; the D call may be TRBD1 or TRBD2 (6 bases each). The CDR3 runs 16 residues. Germline CDR1 and CDR2: SGHNT and YYREEE (reference sequence). Trimming pared 4 bases from V and 6 bases from J, leaving 20 bases between. CDR3 in amino acids: CASSPGLGGRGNEQFF. The CDR3 coding sequence is TGTGCCAGCAGCCCAGGGCTGGGGGGCAGGGGCAATGAGCAGTTCTTC.

The chain recombines TRBV6-6 with TRBJ1-6; D uncertain. The V gene's germline CDR1 is MNHNY and CDR2 SVGAGI (reference sequence). Trimming removed 5 bases at V and 4 bases at J, with 9 bases between. CDR3 length: 14 amino acids. The CDR3 sequence: CASSGPLYNSPLHF. The CDR3 region has the DNA TGTGCCAGCAGTGGCCCACTTTATAATTCACCCCTCCACTTT.

The chain links TRBV11-2 to TRBJ2-1; D remains ambiguous. Trimming took off 1 base at V and 0 bases at J, with 7 bases between the two ends. Germline CDR1 reads SGHAT; CDR2 reads FQNNGV. The CDR3 is 15 amino acids. CDR3 sequence reads: CASSLGGSSYNEQFF. DNA of the CDR3: TGTGCCAGCAGCTTAGGGGGAAGCTCCTACAATGAGCAGTTCTTC.

This clone was detected many times. This chain uses TRBV5-1 with TRBJ1-1, with D hard to call. The germline CDR1 and CDR2 sequences are SGHRS and YFSETQ. Between the trimmed V and J ends, which lost 4 bases and 3 bases, there was a span of 16 bases. The CDR3 has 15 residues. CDR3 DNA sequence: TGCGCCAGCAGCCCTCGTATGGGGAGGGACACTGAAGCTTTCTTT. It specifies CASSPRMGRDTEAFF.